This T cell receptor beta chain was found in a study of vaccination effects on CD4 cells after COVID-19. Assay: immunoSEQ multiplex PCR; the TCRdb copy retains only in-frame clones and omits some. The table records approximately 25,000 clones, 72% of them present only once. Expansion of antigen-specific CD4+ T cells with viral peptide pools was carried out by the ViraFEST assay before sequencing. Investigators separated out CD4+ T cells once about 10 days of culture had passed. Negative nucleocapsid antibody tests before and after vaccination confirmed no previous SARS-CoV-2 infection. IL-2 medium took the place of half the medium on both days 3 and 7. This clone was recorded a few times. Its antigen is unknown. Germline CDR1 is LNHDA and CDR2 is SQIVND (reference sequence). With 6 bases removed from V and 2 bases from J, the gap between germline ends came to 10 bases. The CDR3 spans 14 residues. Findings of the study overall: After vaccination, at late timepoints, clones induced by infection and by vaccine contracted markedly. Researchers report that only 1 of 255 vaccine-induced clones in healthy vaccinees cross-reacted with common cold coronaviruses.

This clonotype was obtained from a human donor who received a COVID-19 vaccine. This material consisted of CD4+ T cells from PBMCs cultured with SARS-CoV-2 spike peptides, taken before COVID-19 vaccination. The genes are TRBV19 and TRBJ1-4; TRBD1 might be the D (5 bases). CDR3 sequence: CASSKGVTNEKLFF. The CDR3 DNA sequence: TGTGCCAGTAGCAAAGGGGTGACTAATGAAAAACTGTTTTTT.